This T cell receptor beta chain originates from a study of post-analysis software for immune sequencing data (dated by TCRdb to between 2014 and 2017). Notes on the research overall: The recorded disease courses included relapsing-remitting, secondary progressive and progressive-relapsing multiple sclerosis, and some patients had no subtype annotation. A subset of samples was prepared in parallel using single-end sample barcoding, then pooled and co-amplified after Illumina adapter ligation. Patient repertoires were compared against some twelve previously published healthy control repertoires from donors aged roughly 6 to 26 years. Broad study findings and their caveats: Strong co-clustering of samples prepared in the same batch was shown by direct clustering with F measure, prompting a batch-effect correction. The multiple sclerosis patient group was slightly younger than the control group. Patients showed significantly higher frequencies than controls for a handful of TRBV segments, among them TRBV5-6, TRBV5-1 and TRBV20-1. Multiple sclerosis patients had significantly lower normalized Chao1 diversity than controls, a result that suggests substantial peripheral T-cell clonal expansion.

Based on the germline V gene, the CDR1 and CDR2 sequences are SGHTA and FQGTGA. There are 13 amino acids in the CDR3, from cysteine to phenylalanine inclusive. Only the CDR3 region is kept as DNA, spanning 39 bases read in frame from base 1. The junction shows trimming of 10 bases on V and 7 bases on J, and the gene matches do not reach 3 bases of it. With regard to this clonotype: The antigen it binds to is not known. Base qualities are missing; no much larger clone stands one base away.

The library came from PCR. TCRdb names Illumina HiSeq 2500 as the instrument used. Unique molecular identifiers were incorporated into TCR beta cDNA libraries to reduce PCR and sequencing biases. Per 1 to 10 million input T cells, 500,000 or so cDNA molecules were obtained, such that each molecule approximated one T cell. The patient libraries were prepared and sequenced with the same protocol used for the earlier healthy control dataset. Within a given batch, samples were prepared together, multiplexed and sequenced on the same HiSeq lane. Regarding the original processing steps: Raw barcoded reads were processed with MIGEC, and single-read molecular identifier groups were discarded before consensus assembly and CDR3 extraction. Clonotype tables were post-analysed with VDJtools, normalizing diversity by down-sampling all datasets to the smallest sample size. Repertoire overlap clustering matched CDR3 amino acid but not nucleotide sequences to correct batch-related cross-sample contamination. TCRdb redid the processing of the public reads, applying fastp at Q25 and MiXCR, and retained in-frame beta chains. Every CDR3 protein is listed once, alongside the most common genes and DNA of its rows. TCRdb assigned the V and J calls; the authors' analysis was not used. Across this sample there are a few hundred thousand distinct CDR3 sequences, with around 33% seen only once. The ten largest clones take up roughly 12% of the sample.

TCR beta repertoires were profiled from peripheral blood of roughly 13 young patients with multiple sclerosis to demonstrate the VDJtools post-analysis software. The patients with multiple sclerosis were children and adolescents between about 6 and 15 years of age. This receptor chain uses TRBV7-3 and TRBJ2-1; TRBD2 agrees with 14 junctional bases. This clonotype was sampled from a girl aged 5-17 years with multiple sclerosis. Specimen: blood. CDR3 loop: CATGTSGGNEQFF. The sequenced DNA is TGTGCCACCGGGACTAGCGGGGGAAATGAGCAGTTCTTC. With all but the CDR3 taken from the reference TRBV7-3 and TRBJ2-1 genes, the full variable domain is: GAGVSQTPSNKVTEKGKYVELRCDPISGHTALYWYRQSLGQGPEFLIYFQGTGAADDSGLPNDRFFAVRPEGSVSTLKIQRTERGDSAVYLCATGTSGGNEQFFGPGTRLTVL.